Below, 24 T cell receptor beta chains from the same sample are listed, as sequenced in a study of T cells in Graves' hyperthyroidism and ophthalmopathy. TCR beta CDR3 sequences were amplified from RNA transcripts. HTBI primers were used for first-round RT-PCR of the TCR CDR3. MiXCR, applied by TCRdb to the multiplex PCR reads, yields one record per CDR3 protein. The table records 500,000 to 800,000 distinct CDR3 sequences, 45% of them present only once. Sample: peripheral blood or thyroid tissue (not recorded which). These receptors originate from an adult man with Graves' disease, either hyperthyroidism or ophthalmopathy (not recorded which).

In this sample, this clonotype turned up many times. The genes are TRBV19 and TRBJ2-5; 7 nucleotides match TRBD1. Germline lookup yields CDR1 LNHDA and CDR2 SQIVND (reference sequence). The CDR3 is 13 residues long. V shed 6 bases and J 5 bases; nucleotides not matched to a gene: 6. The CDR3 sequence: CASRNDREETQYF. CDR3 coding DNA: TGTGCCAGTAGAAACGACAGGGAGGAGACCCAGTACTTC.

The chain recombines TRBV12-3 or TRBV12-4 with TRBJ2-5, with 9 bases aligning to TRBD2. The length of the CDR3 is 15 residues. V shed 1 base and J 7 bases; nucleotides not matched to a gene: 7. CDR3: CASSLGAGGLGTQYF. CDR3 nucleotide sequence: TGTGCCAGCAGTTTAGGAGCGGGAGGTTTAGGGACCCAGTACTTC.

J is TRBJ2-5 and V is TRBV10-2, with 8 bases that match TRBD2. V gave up 10 bases and J gave up 4 bases; unmatched junction bases: 11. CDR1 and CDR2 (germline): WSHSY, SAAADI. This CDR3 has 14 residues. The CDR3 sequence: CANSLAGLGETQYF. In DNA, the CDR3 is TGCGCCAACAGCTTGGCGGGACTAGGAGAGACCCAGTACTTC.

The sample holds a few counts of this clonotype. This chain uses TRBV9 with TRBJ1-4; TRBD1 might be the D (6 bases). Trimming took off 3 bases at V and 5 bases at J, with 17 bases between the two ends. This CDR3 spans 16 amino acids. The V gene's germline CDR1 is SGDLS and CDR2 YYNGEE. For the CDR3, the DNA is TGTGCCAGCAGCGCCAACCGAGGGGGTTCCAATGAAAAACTGTTTTTT. Amino acids: CASSANRGGSNEKLFF. The entire variable domain, with the rest obtained from reference TRBV9 and TRBJ1-4, is as follows: DSGVTQTPKHLITATGQRVTLRCSPRSGDLSVYWYQQSLDQGLQFLIQYYNGEERAKGNILERFSAQQFPDLHSELNLSSLELGDSALYFCASSANRGGSNEKLFFGSGTQLSVL.

The rearrangement uses TRBV2 and TRBJ2-7; 9 bases match TRBD1. With 6 bases clipped from V and 4 bases from J, the junction kept 10 bases outside the gene matches. Germline CDR1 SNHLY, CDR2 FYNNEI. This CDR3 has 15 amino acids. CDR3 residues: CASRAGTGWIYEQYF. In DNA, the CDR3 is TGTGCCAGCAGGGCCGGGACAGGGTGGATATACGAGCAGTACTTC.

The CDR3 nucleotides read TGTGCCATCAGTGAGGGGGGAGGGGGCACTGAAGCTTTCTTT. Translated, it gives CAISEGGGGTEAFF. The chain couples TRBV10-3 to TRBJ1-1, with D possibly TRBD1 on 6 matching bases. From germline, CDR1 is ENHRY and CDR2 SYGVKD. The CDR3 is made up of 14 amino acids. V dropped 2 bases and J dropped 4 bases, with 11 bases sitting between them.

The table lists this clonotype with a few counts. J is TRBJ1-4 and V is TRBV7-9; tentatively, D is TRBD1 (5 bases). There are 15 residues in the CDR3. Germline V gene sequence: CDR1 SEHNR, CDR2 FQNEAQ (reference sequence). Deletions cut 6 bases from V and 5 bases from J, with 16 bases between. This CDR3 reads CASRADRGPNEKLFF. The DNA for the CDR3 is TGTGCCAGCAGAGCCGACAGAGGGCCAAATGAAAAACTGTTTTTT. The whole variable domain, remainder taken from reference TRBV7-9 and TRBJ1-4, is DTGVSQNPRHKITKRGQNVTFRCDPISEHNRLYWYRQTLGQGPEFLTYFQNEAQLEKSRLLSDRFSAERPKGSFSTLEIQRTEQGDSAMYLCASRADRGPNEKLFFGSGTQLSVL.

This clonotype has only a few counts. The rearrangement joins TRBV7-2 to TRBJ2-7; no reliable D call. The germline V gene has CDR1 SGHTA and CDR2 FQGNSA. The length of the CDR3 is 11 residues. V gave up 6 bases and J gave up 8 bases, with 11 bases separating them. The CDR3 sequence: CASSFPPQQYF. The CDR3 DNA reads TGTGCCAGCAGTTTCCCGCCACAGCAGTACTTC.

This clonotype has a count of ten or more. V usage is TRBV7-9 and J usage is TRBJ1-5; TRBD1 is a possible D gene (5 bases). The CDR3 runs to 12 residues. Germline V gene data show CDR1 as SEHNR and CDR2 as FQNEAQ (reference sequence). V lost 8 bases and J lost 3, with 8 bases in between. The CDR3 sequence is CASGGYNQPQHF. The DNA of the CDR3 is TGTGCCAGCGGGGGGTACAATCAGCCCCAGCATTTT.

Remarks on this clonotype: At one end the junction does not follow the germline gene, possibly because of a read error. The gene calls are TRBV6-5 and TRBJ2-5, with a tentative D call TRBD2 (6 bases). The germline V gene encodes CDR1 MNHEY and CDR2 SVGAGI. There are 12 residues in the CDR3. CDR3: CASSIPGDEQCF. The CDR3 nucleotides are TGTGCCAGCAGTATCCCGGGAGACGAGCAGTGCTTC.

This clonotype was observed a handful of times. The V gene is TRBV20-1, the J gene TRBJ1-1, with D unresolved. V lost 4 bases to trimming and J lost 2 bases, with 8 bases between them. Looked up from germline, CDR1 is DFQATT and CDR2 is SNEGSKA (reference sequence). CDR3 size: 12 residues. The CDR3 DNA sequence: TGCAGTGCTACATCGCGAAACACTGAAGCTTTCTTT. Its protein product is CSATSRNTEAFF.

The table lists this clonotype with many counts. The V gene is TRBV5-1, the J gene TRBJ1-2; D gene unclear. V was pared by 1 base and J by 7 bases, with 8 bases between. The V gene's germline CDR1 is SGHRS and CDR2 YFSETQ. The CDR3 has 12 residues. The CDR3 spells CASSLQESGYTF. CDR3 bases: TGCGCCAGCAGCTTGCAGGAGTCTGGCTACACCTTC.

This clonotype appeared a few times. V is TRBV10-3 and J is TRBJ2-5; D is perhaps TRBD1 (6 bases). V lost 6 bases and J lost 0, with 8 bases in between. The germline V gene encodes CDR1 ENHRY and CDR2 SYGVKD. The CDR3 length is 13 residues. This chain's CDR3 is CAIRDRNQETQYF. Written as DNA, the CDR3 is TGTGCCATCAGGGACAGAAACCAAGAGACCCAGTACTTC.

The rearrangement links TRBV10-1 to TRBJ2-7; 10 bases fit TRBD1. Trimming took 8 bases from V and 13 from J; bases not matched to a gene: 8. Germline values: CDR1 WNHNN, CDR2 SYGVQD (reference sequence). The CDR3 runs to 11 residues. This CDR3 is CASGTGAGGYF. Here the CDR3 DNA reads TGCGCCAGCGGGACAGGGGCAGGGGGCTACTTC.

This clonotype was recorded a few times. V gene TRBV20-1 combines with J gene TRBJ2-2; 7 bases align to TRBD1. CDR1 DFQATT and CDR2 SNEGSKA come from the germline V gene (reference sequence). V dropped 6 bases and J dropped 4; count of bases not matched to a gene: 8. This CDR3 comprises 14 residues. As DNA, the CDR3 is TGCAGTGCCAGACAGGGTGGGTTCACCGGGGAGCTGTTTTTT. Its protein is CSARQGGFTGELFF.

This clonotype was recorded a few times. The chain is built from TRBV6-6 and TRBJ2-2; D might be TRBD1 or TRBD2, each matching 5 bases. The germline V gene has CDR1 MNHNY and CDR2 SVGAGI (reference sequence). V was cut by 4 bases and J by 8 bases, with 14 bases left in between. The CDR3 length is 14 residues. The CDR3 loop is CASSSIGARGELFF. The CDR3, as DNA: TGTGCCAGCAGTTCTATCGGGGCGAGGGGGGAGCTGTTTTTT.

This clonotype was detected only once. The J gene is TRBJ1-6, the V gene TRBV20-1; 7 bases align to TRBD1. The length of the CDR3 is 13 residues. Per the germline V gene, CDR1 is DFQATT and CDR2 is SNEGSKA (reference sequence). The J segment lost 10 bases and the V segment lost 2 bases, leaving 5 bases of the junction unmatched. This CDR3 reads CSARQGVNSPLHF. DNA of the CDR3: TGCAGTGCTAGACAGGGGGTCAACTCACCCCTCCACTTT.

This clonotype was counted at least ten times. V and J are TRBV24-1 and TRBJ1-5; 7 bases map to TRBD1. V shed 3 bases, J shed 7 bases, and the junction held 8 bases outside the gene matches. The germline V gene has CDR1 KGHDR and CDR2 SFDVKD. CDR3 length: 15 residues. The DNA of the CDR3 is TGTGCCACCAGTGATACAACAGGGGATGAGCAGCCCCAGCATTTT. Translating gives CATSDTTGDEQPQHF.

This clonotype was seen a handful of times. The V and J genes are TRBV7-9 and TRBJ2-2, with 9 positions matching TRBD1. CDR3 length equals 14 residues. From germline, CDR1 is SEHNR and CDR2 FQNEAQ (reference sequence). With 5 bases clipped from V and 4 bases from J, the junction kept 2 bases outside the gene matches. In nucleotides, the CDR3 is TGTGCCAGCAGCCCGGGACAGGGCACCGGGGAGCTGTTTTTT. Amino acid sequence: CASSPGQGTGELFF.

J is TRBJ2-5 and V is TRBV9, with 7 bases aligning to TRBD1. V lost 3 bases, J lost 5 bases, and 10 bases stayed unmatched. The CDR3 spans 15 residues. The germline V gene encodes CDR1 SGDLS and CDR2 YYNGEE. The CDR3 here is CASSARQGARETQYF. CDR3 in DNA: TGTGCCAGCAGCGCTAGACAGGGCGCGCGGGAGACCCAGTACTTC.

This clonotype was seen many times. The chain couples TRBV12-3 or TRBV12-4 to TRBJ1-4, with a tentative D call TRBD1 (5 bases). Deletions cut 2 bases from V and 6 bases from J, with 10 bases between. The CDR3 is 14 residues long. CDR3 region: CASSLRGADEKLFF. Here the CDR3 DNA reads TGTGCCAGCAGTTTACGCGGGGCGGATGAAAAACTGTTTTTT.

With regard to this clonotype: This may be a read error: a much more frequent sequence differs by one nucleotide. The V call is TRBV7-8, the J call TRBJ2-7, with TRBD2 identical over 7 bases. Germline V gene sequence: CDR1 SGHVS, CDR2 FQNEAQ. The CDR3 runs to 13 residues. CDR3 sequence reads: CAIRLADSYKQYF. The DNA for the CDR3 is TGTGCCATCAGACTAGCCGATTCCTACAAGCAGTACTTC.

A few counts support this clonotype. The chain joins TRBV7-8 to TRBJ2-7; 7 bases fit TRBD1. Germline trimming cut 0 bases from V and 2 bases from J; bases unmatched to any gene: 7. There are 16 residues in the CDR3. Germline CDR1 is SGHVS and CDR2 is FQNEAQ. The CDR3 reads CASSLATRGWPYEQYF. CDR3 coding DNA: TGTGCCAGCAGCTTAGCCACCAGGGGGTGGCCCTACGAGCAGTACTTC.

Ten or more counts support this clonotype. The CDR3 nucleotides are TGTGCCAGCACAGGGGTCGATGGCTACACCTTC. It codes for CASTGVDGYTF. The chain uses TRBV2 and TRBJ1-2; D perhaps matches TRBD1 (6 bases). V gave up 7 bases and J gave up 6 bases, with 9 bases separating them. Germline loops: CDR1 SNHLY, CDR2 FYNNEI. This CDR3 has 11 amino acids.